These 15 T cell receptor beta chains were all obtained from the same sample, sequenced in a study of blood T cells in healthy people across ages. The authors ran a second PCR of about 6 to 11 cycles using a sample-barcoded 5' primer and a J-beta primer mix. One entry per CDR3 protein, called by TCRdb with MiXCR from the 5' RACE reads. The sample includes 650,000 to 1,000,000 distinct CDR3 sequences, under 40% of them seen just once. Sequences were obtained from blood. These receptors came from a young man in good health.

This clonotype was counted many times. The rearrangement links TRBV4-2 to TRBJ2-1, with 7 bases that match TRBD1. With V trimmed by 0 bases and J by 2 bases, 4 bases remained unmatched. The germline CDR1 and CDR2 sequences are LGHNA and YNFKEQ. The CDR3 sequence is 16 residues long. This CDR3 reads CASSQDYGTAYNEQFF. CDR3 bases: TGTGCCAGCAGCCAAGATTACGGGACAGCCTACAATGAGCAGTTCTTC.

This chain joins TRBV12-3 or TRBV12-4 and TRBJ2-1; 8 bases line up with TRBD1. This CDR3 region has 15 residues. V shed 1 base, J shed 3 bases, and the junction held 2 bases outside the gene matches. CDR3 DNA sequence: TGTGCCAGCAGTTTAGTGACAGGGGACTACAATGAGCAGTTCTTC. This codes for CASSLVTGDYNEQFF.

This chain uses TRBV7-9 with TRBJ1-6; 8 bases are a match to TRBD1. The germline V gene encodes CDR1 SEHNR and CDR2 FQNEAQ (reference sequence). V dropped 4 bases and J dropped 9; count of bases not matched to a gene: 8. The CDR3 loop spans 15 amino acids. CDR3 amino acids: CASSSAGQETSPLHF. The DNA of the CDR3 is TGTGCCAGCAGCTCAGCGGGACAGGAGACTTCACCCCTCCACTTT. Full variable domain (rest looked up from reference TRBV7-9 and TRBJ1-6): DTGVSQNPRHKITKRGQNVTFRCDPISEHNRLYWYRQTLGQGPEFLTYFQNEAQLEKSRLLSDRFSAERPKGSFSTLEIQRTEQGDSAMYLCASSSAGQETSPLHFGNGTRLTVT.

This clonotype appeared many times. This chain connects TRBV7-2 to TRBJ2-7; D is possibly TRBD1 (6 bases). The germline CDR1 and CDR2 sequences are SGHTA and FQGNSA. The CDR3 has 15 residues. The V end lost 3 bases, the J end lost 0 bases, and 12 bases lay between the germline ends. The CDR3 DNA sequence: TGTGCCAGCAGCTTCGCCGGGACACCCTCCTACGAGCAGTACTTC. Translation gives CASSFAGTPSYEQYF.

Concerning this clonotype: The junction differs from germline at one of its ends, possibly a read error. The rearrangement joins TRBV6-5 to TRBJ1-1; the D is unclear. This CDR3 region has 15 residues. CDR1 is MNHEY, CDR2 SVGAGI, per germline. The CDR3 DNA sequence: TGTGCCAGTAGTTACACCCCTCAAGTGAACACTGAAGCTTTCTTT. As protein: CASSYTPQVNTEAFF.

Many counts were recorded for this clonotype. V gene TRBV12-3 or TRBV12-4 combines with J gene TRBJ2-3; 7 bases are a match to TRBD1. After removal of 6 bases from V and 2 bases from J, the junction contained 5 bases not matched to a gene. This CDR3 region has 14 residues. The DNA of the CDR3 is TGTGCCAGCAGGGGGACAGCCTTCACAGATACGCAGTATTTT. Translated: CASRGTAFTDTQYF.

The V and J genes are TRBV7-2 and TRBJ1-1; perhaps TRBD1 as D (5 bases). The CDR3 is 15 amino acids. V lost 5 bases to trimming and J lost 3 bases, with 16 bases between them. Germline values: CDR1 SGHTA, CDR2 FQGNSA. The CDR3, as DNA: TGTGCCAGCAGCACCGGGACTCTTAAGGACACTGAAGCTTTCTTT. This translates into CASSTGTLKDTEAFF.

Only a few counts were recorded for this clonotype. This chain uses TRBV27 with TRBJ1-4, with 10 bases that match TRBD1. CDR3 length: 19 amino acids. Per the germline V gene, CDR1 is MNHEY and CDR2 is SMNVEV (reference sequence). Trimming removed 4 bases from V and 3 bases from J; junction bases left unmatched: 14. This CDR3 reads CASSSNVGDRGIANEKLFF. CDR3 coding DNA: TGTGCCAGCAGTTCCAATGTGGGGGACAGGGGAATAGCTAATGAAAAACTGTTTTTT.

This clonotype was observed a handful of times. The gene calls are TRBV20-1 and TRBJ2-7; 8 bases align to TRBD1. Trimming removed 0 bases from V and 3 bases from J; junction bases left unmatched: 7. Germline lookup yields CDR1 DFQATT and CDR2 SNEGSKA (reference sequence). CDR3 length equals 15 residues. CDR3: CSARDLRTGIYEQYF. The DNA of the CDR3 is TGCAGTGCTAGAGACCTCAGGACAGGGATCTACGAGCAGTACTTC.

This clonotype was observed a few times. CDR3 protein: CASSQESEQEAEKLFF. The CDR3 region has the DNA TGCGCCAGCAGCCAAGAGTCTGAACAGGAAGCCGAAAAACTGTTTTTT. This chain links TRBV4-3 with TRBJ1-4; D is possibly TRBD1 (5 bases). The CDR3 is made up of 16 amino acids. CDR1 is LGHNA and CDR2 is YSLEER in the germline V gene. The V end was cut by 0 bases, the J end by 8 bases, with 16 bases between.

The V and J genes are TRBV20-1 and TRBJ2-7; 7 nucleotides match TRBD1. V lost 4 bases to trimming and J lost 7 bases; unmatched junction nucleotides: 10. This CDR3 is built from 13 residues. CDR1 and CDR2 from the germline V gene are DFQATT and SNEGSKA (reference sequence). The CDR3 nucleotides are TGCAGTGCTACGGGACAGAGTGAAAGGGAGCAGTACTTC. Translation gives CSATGQSEREQYF.

A note on this clonotype: A much larger clone differs from this one at a single base, so this may be a read error. The chain combines TRBV20-1 with TRBJ1-2; the match to TRBD1 covers 9 bases. The V gene's germline CDR1 is DFQATT and CDR2 SNEGSKA (reference sequence). The CDR3 length is 14 residues. The CDR3 loop reads CSLRTGASSHGYTF. Here the CDR3 DNA reads TGCAGCCTCCGGACAGGGGCCTCCTCCCATGGCTACACCTTC.

In this sample, this clonotype turned up a few times. DNA for the CDR3: TGCAGCGTTGAGGGCAGCACCTATGGCTACACCTTC. Its translation is CSVEGSTYGYTF. The rearrangement uses TRBV29-1 and TRBJ1-2; no clear D. Germline V CDR1 and CDR2: SQVTM, ANQGSEA. V lost 3 bases and J 4 bases, leaving 9 bases between the germline ends. CDR3 length: 12 residues.

This clonotype has a handful of counts. This sequence joins TRBV29-1 and TRBJ1-1; D is uncertain. The CDR3 consists of 14 residues. V was shortened by 0 bases and J by 0 bases, with 8 bases between the two germline ends. CDR1 is SQVTM, CDR2 ANQGSEA, per germline. CDR3 loop: CSVEDLGMNTEAFF. CDR3 DNA sequence: TGCAGCGTTGAAGATCTTGGGATGAACACTGAAGCTTTCTTT.

The rearrangement joins TRBV19 to TRBJ2-3, with 7 bases aligning to TRBD1. Germline CDR1 reads LNHDA; CDR2 reads SQIVND (reference sequence). The length of the CDR3 is 16 residues. The V gene end was trimmed by 6 bases and the J gene end by 2 bases; junction bases not matched to a gene: 11. Here the CDR3 DNA reads TGTGCCAGTAGCCCTTACGGGACAGAATACACAGATACGCAGTATTTT. It encodes CASSPYGTEYTDTQYF.